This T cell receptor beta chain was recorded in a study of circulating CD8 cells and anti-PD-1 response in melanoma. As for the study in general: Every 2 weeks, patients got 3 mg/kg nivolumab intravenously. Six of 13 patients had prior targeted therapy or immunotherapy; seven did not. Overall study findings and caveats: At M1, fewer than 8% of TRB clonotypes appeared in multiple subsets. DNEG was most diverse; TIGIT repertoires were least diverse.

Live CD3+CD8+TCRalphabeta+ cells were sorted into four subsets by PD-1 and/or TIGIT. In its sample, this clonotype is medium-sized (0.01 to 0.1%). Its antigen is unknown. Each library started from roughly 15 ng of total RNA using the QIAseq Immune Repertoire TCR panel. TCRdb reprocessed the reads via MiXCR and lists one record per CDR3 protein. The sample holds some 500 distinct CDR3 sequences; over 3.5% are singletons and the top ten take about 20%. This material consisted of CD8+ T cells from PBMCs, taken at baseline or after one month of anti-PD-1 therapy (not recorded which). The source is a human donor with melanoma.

CDR3 in amino acids: CASRQTIGELFF. For the CDR3, the DNA is TGTGCCAGCAGGCAAACCATTGGGGAGCTGTTTTTT. The rearrangement uses TRBV12-3 or TRBV12-4 and TRBJ2-2; the D is unclear. With 6 bases removed from V and 8 bases from J, the gap between germline ends came to 10 bases. The CDR3 is 12 residues long.